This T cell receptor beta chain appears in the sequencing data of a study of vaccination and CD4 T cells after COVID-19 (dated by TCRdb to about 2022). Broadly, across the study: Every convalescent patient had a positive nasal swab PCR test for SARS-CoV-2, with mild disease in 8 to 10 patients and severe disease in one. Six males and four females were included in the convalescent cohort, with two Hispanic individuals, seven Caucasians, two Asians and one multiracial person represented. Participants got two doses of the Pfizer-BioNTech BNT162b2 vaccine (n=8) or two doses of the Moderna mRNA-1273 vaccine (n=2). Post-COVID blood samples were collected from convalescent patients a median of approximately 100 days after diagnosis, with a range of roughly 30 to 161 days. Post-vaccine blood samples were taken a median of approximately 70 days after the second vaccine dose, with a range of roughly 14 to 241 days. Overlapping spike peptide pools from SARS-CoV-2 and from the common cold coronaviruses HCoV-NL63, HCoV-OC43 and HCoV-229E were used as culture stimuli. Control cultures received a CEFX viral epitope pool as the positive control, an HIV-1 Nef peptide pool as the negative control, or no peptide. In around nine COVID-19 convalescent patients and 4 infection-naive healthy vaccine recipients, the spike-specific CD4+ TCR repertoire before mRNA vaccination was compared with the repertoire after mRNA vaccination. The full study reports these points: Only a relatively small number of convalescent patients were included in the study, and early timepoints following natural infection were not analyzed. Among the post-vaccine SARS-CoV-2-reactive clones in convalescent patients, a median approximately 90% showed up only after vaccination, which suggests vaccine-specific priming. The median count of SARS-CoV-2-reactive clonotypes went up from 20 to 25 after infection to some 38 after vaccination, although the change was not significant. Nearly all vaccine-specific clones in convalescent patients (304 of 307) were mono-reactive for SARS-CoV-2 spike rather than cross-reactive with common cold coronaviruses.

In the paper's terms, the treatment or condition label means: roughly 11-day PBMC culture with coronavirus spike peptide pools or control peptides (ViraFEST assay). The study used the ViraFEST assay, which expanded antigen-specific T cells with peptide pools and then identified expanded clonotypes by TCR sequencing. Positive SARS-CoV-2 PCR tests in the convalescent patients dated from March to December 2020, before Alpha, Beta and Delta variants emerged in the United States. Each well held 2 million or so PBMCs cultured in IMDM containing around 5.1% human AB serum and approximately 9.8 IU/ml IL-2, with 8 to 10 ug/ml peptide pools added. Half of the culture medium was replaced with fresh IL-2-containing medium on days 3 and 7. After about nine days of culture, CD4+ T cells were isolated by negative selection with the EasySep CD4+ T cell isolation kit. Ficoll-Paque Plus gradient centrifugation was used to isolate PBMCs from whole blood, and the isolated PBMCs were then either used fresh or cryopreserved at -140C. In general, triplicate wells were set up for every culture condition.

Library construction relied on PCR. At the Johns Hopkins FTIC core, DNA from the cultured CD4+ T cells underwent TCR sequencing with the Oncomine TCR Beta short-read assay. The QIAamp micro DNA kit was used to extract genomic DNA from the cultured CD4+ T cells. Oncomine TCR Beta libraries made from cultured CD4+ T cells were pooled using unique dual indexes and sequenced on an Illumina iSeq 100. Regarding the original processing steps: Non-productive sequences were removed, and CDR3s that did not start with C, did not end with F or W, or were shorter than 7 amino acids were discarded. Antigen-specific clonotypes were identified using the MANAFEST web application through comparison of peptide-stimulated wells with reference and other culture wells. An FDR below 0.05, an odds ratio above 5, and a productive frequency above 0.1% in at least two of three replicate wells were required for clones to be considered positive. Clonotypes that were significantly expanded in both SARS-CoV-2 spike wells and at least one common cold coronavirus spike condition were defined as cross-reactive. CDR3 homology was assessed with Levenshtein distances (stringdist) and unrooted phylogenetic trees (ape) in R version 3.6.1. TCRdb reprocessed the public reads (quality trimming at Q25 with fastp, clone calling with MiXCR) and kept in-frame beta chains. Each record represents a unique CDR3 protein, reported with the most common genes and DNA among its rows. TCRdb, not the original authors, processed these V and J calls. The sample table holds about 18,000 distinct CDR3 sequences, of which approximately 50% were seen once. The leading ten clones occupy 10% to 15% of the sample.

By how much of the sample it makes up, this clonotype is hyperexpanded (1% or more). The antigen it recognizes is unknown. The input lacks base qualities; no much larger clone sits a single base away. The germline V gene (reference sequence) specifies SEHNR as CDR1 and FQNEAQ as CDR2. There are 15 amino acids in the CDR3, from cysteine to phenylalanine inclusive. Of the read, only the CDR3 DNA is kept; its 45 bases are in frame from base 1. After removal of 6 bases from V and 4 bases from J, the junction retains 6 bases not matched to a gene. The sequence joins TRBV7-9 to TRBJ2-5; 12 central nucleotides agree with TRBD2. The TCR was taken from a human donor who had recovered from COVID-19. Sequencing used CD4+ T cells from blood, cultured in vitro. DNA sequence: TGTGCCAGCAGTCCTAGCGGGGGGGCCGGAGAGACCCAGTACTTC. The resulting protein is CASSPSGGAGETQYF.